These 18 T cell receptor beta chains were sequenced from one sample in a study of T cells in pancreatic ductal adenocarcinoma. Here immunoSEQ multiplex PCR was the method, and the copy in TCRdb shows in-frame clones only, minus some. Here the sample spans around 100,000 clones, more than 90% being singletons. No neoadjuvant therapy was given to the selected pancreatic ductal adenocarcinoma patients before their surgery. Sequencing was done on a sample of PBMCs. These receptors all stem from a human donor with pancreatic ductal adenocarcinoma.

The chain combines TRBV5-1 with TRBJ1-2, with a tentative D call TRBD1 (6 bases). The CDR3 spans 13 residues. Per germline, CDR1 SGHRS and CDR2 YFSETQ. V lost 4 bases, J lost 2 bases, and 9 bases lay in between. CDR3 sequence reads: CASSQRGNYGYTF. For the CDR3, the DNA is TGCGCCAGCAGCCAGAGGGGGAACTATGGCTACACCTTC. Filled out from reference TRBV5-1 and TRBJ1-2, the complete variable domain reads KAGVTQTPRYLIKTRGQQVTLSCSPISGHRSVSWYQQTPGQGLQFLFEYFSETQRNKGNFPGRFSGRQFSNSRSEMNVSTLELGDSALYLCASSQRGNYGYTFGSGTRLTVV.

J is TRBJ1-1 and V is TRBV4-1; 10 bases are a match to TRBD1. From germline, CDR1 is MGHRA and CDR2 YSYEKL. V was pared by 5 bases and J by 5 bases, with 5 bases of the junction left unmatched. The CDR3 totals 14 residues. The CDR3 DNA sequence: TGCGCCAGCAGCTCCCGGGGACAGGGGACTGAAGCTTTCTTT. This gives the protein CASSSRGQGTEAFF.

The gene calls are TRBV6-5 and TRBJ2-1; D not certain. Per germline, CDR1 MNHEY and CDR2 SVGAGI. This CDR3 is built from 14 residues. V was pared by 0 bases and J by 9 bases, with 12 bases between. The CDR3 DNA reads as TGTGCCAGCAGTTACTCGAAGTCTCCCAGTGAGCAGTTCTTC. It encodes CASSYSKSPSEQFF.

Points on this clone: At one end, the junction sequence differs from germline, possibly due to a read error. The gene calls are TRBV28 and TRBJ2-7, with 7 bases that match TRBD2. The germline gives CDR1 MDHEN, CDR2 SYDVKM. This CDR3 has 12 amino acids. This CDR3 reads CASSLRGLLLNF. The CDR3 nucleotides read TGTGCCAGCAGTTTGCGGGGACTACTACTTAATTTC. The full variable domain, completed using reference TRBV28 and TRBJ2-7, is DVKVTQSSRYLVKRTGEKVFLECVQDMDHENMFWYRQDPGLGLRLIYFSYDVKMKEKGDIPEGYSVSREKKERFSLILESASTNQTSMYLCASSLRGLLLNFGPGTRLTVT.

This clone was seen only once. In DNA form, the CDR3 reads TGTGCCAGCAGCCAGACAGGGTTCAACACTGAAGCTTTCTTT. Amino acid sequence: CASSQTGFNTEAFF. The J gene is TRBJ1-1, the V gene TRBV5-6, with TRBD1 identical over 7 bases. The V gene end was trimmed by 4 bases and the J gene end by 2 bases; junction bases not matched to a gene: 5. Germline V gene lookup returns CDR1 SGHDT and CDR2 YYEEEE. This CDR3 has 14 amino acids.

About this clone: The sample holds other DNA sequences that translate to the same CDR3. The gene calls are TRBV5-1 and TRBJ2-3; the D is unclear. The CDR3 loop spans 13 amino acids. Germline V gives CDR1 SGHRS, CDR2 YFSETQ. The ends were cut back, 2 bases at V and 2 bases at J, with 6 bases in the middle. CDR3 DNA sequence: TGCGCCAGCAGCTTACAGCCCACAGATACGCAGTATTTT. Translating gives CASSLQPTDTQYF.

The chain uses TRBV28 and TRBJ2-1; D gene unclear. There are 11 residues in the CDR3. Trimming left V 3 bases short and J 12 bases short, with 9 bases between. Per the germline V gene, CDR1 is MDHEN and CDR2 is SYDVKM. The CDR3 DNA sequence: TGTGCCAGCAGTTTGTCCCCCGTGCAGTTCTTC. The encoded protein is CASSLSPVQFF.

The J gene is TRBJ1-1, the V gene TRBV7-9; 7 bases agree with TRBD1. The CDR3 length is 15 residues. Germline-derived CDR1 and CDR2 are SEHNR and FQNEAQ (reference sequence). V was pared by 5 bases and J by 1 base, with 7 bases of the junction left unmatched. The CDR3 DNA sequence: TGTGCCAGCAGCCATATGACAGGGAAGAACACTGAAGCTTTCTTT. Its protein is CASSHMTGKNTEAFF.

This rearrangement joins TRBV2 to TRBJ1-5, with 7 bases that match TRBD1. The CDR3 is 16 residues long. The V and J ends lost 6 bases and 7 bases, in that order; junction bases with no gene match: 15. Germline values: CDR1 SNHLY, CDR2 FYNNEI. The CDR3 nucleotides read TGTGCCAGCAGAAGGGGTTCGAAGGGGGCTTGGCAGCCCCAGCATTTT. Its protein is CASRRGSKGAWQPQHF.

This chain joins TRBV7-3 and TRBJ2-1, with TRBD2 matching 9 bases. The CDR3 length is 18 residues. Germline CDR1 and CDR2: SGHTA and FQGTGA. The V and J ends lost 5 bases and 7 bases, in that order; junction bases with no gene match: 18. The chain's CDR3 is CASSPNAGGGRAGNEQFF. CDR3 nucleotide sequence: TGTGCCAGCAGCCCTAACGCCGGGGGCGGGAGGGCGGGGAATGAGCAGTTCTTC.

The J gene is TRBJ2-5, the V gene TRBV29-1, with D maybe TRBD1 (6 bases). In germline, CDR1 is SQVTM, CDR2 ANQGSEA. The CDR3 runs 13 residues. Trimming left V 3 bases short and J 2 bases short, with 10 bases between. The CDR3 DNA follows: TGCAGCGTTGACTGGCAGGGGCAAGAGACCCAGTACTTC. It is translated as CSVDWQGQETQYF.

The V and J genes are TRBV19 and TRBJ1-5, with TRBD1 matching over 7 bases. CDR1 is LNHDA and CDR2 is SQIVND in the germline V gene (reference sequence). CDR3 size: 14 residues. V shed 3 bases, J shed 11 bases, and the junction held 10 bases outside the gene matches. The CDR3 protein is CASSISRDSLTQHF. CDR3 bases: TGTGCCAGTAGTATCAGCCGGGACAGTTTGACCCAGCATTTT.

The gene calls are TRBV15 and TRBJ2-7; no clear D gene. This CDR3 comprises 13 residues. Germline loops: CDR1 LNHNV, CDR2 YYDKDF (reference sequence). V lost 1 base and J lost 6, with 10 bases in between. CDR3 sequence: CATSRGGSREQYF. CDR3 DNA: TGTGCCACCAGCAGAGGAGGATCTCGCGAGCAGTACTTC. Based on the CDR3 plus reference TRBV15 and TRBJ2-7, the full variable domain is DAMVIQNPRYQVTQFGKPVTLSCSQTLNHNVMYWYQQKSSQAPKLLFHYYDKDFNNEADTPDNFQSRRPNTSFCFLDIRSPGLGDTAMYLCATSRGGSREQYFGPGTRLTVT.

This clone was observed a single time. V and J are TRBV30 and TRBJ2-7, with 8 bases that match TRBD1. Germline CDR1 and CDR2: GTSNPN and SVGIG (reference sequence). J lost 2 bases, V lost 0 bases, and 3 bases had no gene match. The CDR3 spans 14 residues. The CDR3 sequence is CAWSVWTGTYEQYF. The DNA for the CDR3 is TGTGCCTGGAGTGTATGGACAGGGACCTACGAGCAGTACTTC.

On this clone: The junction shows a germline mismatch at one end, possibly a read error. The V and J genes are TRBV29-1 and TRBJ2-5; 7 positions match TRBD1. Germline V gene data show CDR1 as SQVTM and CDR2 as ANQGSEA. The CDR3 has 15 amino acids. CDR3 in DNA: TGCAGCGTCGAAGGTGGCAGGGGGTCCCAAGAGACCCAGTACTTC. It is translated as CSVEGGRGSQETQYF.

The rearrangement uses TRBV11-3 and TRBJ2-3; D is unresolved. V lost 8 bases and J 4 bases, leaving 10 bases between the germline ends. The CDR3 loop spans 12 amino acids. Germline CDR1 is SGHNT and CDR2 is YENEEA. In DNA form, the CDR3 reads TGTGCCAGCCGCGGCCTCGCAGATACGCAGTATTTT. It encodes CASRGLADTQYF.

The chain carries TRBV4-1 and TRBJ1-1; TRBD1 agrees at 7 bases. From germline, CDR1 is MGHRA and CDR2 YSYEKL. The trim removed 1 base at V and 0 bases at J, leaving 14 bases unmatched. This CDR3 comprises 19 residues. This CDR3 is CASSQGTGAGGPLNTEAFF. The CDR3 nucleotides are TGCGCCAGCAGCCAAGGAACAGGGGCAGGGGGACCCTTGAACACTGAAGCTTTCTTT.

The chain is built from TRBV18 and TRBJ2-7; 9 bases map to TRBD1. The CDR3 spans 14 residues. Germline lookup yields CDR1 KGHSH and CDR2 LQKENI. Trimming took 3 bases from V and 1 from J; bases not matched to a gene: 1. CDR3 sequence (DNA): TGTGCCAGCTCACCCGGGACAGGGTCCTACGAGCAGTACTTC. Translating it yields CASSPGTGSYEQYF.